This T cell receptor (beta chain) was sequenced for a study of molecular identifiers for immune sequencing clone quantification. Study-wide findings and caveats: Whereas clones above 20 RNA copies held under 1% of naive-cell molecules, they held over 97% of effector molecules.

This clonotype has a handful of counts. Its antigen remains unknown. The germline V and J ends were trimmed by 2 bases and 5 bases, with 9 bases remaining between them. The CDR3 totals 13 residues. Germline V gene data show CDR1 as MNHEY and CDR2 as SVGAGI. Naive CD8 libraries used roughly 17,000 to 1,000,000 sorted cells and 10%, 30% or 50% RNA. TCRdb re-called the PCR reads with MiXCR, one entry per CDR3 protein. The profile shows about 53,000 distinct CDR3 sequences, about a third of them singletons. The V and J genes are TRBV6-5 and TRBJ2-5; D gene ambiguous. The receptor was derived from a human donor in good health. Some libraries in this study had Jurkat cell RNA spiked in. The specimen was naive CD8+ T cells from blood, with Jurkat cell RNA spiked in. Subset in this sample: FACS-sorted CD8+CD4-CCR7+CD45RA+ naive T cells. The CDR3 DNA is TGTGCCAGCAGTTACAGATCTTGGGAGACCCAGTACTTC. Protein product: CASSYRSWETQYF.